Following are 2 T cell receptor beta chains from one sample sequenced in a study of blood T cell repertoires in COVID-19. TCRdb's table, derived via immunoSEQ multiplex PCR, lists solely in-frame clones and lacks some. The sample records around 60,000 clones, 80% to 95% being singletons. The specimen sequenced was peripheral blood. These receptor sequences come from a man aged 50 to 60 with active COVID-19.

The chain uses TRBV7-9 and TRBJ2-1; a weak D match, TRBD2 (7 bases). V lost 2 bases and J lost 5, with 16 bases in between. CDR1 is SEHNR, CDR2 FQNEAQ, per germline (reference sequence). This CDR3 contains 16 residues. Written as DNA, the CDR3 is TGTGCCAGCAGCTTACCGGGGGGCTTTACCCACAATGAGCAGTTCTTC. Amino acids: CASSLPGGFTHNEQFF.

The genes are TRBV6-1 and TRBJ2-3; TRBD2 matches at 10 bases. CDR1 and CDR2 from the germline V gene are MNHNS and SASEGT. The trim removed 0 bases at V and 4 bases at J, leaving 4 bases unmatched. This CDR3 region has 16 residues. The chain's CDR3 is CASSEASGRAPDTQYF. The CDR3 DNA is TGTGCCAGCAGTGAAGCCAGCGGGAGGGCCCCAGATACGCAGTATTTT.